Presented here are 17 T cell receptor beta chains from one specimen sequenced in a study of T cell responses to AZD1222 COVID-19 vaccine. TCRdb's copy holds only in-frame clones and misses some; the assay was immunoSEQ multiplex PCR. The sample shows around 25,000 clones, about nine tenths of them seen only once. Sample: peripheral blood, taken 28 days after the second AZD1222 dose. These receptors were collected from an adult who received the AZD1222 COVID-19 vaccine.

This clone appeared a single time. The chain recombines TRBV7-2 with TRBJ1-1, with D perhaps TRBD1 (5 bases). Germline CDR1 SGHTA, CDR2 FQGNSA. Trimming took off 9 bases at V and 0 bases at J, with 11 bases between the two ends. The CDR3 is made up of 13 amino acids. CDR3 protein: CASTQGLNTEAFF. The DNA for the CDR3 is TGTGCCAGTACCCAGGGCTTGAACACTGAAGCTTTCTTT.

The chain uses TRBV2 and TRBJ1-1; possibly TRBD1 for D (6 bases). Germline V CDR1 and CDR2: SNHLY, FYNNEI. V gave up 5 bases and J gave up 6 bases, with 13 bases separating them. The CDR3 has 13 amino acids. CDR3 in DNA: TGTGCCAGCAGTTCGCAGGGGTACTCTGAAGCTTTCTTT. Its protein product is CASSSQGYSEAFF. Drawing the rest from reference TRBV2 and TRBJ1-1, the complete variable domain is EPEVTQTPSHQVTQMGQEVILRCVPISNHLYFYWYRQILGQKVEFLVSFYNNEISEKSEIFDDQFSVERPDGSNFTLKIRSTKLEDSAMYFCASSSQGYSEAFFGQGTRLTVV.

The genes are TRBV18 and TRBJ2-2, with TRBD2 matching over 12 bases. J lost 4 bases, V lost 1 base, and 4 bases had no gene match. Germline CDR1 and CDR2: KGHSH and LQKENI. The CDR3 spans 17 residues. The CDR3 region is CASSPRPSGRATGELFF. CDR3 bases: TGTGCCAGCTCACCACGCCCTAGCGGGAGGGCCACCGGGGAGCTGTTTTTT. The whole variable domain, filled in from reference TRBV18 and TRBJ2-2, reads NAGVMQNPRHLVRRRGQEARLRCSPMKGHSHVYWYRQLPEEGLKFMVYLQKENIIDESGMPKERFSAEFPKEGPSILRIQQVVRGDSAAYFCASSPRPSGRATGELFFGEGSRLTVL.

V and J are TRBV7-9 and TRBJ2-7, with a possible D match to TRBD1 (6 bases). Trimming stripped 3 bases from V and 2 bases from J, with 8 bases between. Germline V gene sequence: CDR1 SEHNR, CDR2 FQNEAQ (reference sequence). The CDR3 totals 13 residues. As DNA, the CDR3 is TGTGCCAGCAGCTTCGCAGGGGCCTACGAGCAGTACTTC. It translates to CASSFAGAYEQYF.

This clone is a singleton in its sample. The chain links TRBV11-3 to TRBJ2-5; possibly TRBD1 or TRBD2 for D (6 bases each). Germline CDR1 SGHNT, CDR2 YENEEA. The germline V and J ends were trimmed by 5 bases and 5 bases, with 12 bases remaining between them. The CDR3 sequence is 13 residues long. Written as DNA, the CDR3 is TGTGCCAGCAGCGTCAGGGGAGGCGAGACCCAGTACTTC. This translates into CASSVRGGETQYF.

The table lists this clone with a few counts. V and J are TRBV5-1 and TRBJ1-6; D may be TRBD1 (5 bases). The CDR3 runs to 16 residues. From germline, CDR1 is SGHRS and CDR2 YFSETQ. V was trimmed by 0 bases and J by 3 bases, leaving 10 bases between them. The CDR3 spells CASSLVPDNYNSPLHF. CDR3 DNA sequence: TGCGCCAGCAGCTTGGTCCCGGACAACTATAATTCACCCCTCCACTTT. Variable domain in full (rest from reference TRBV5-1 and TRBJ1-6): KAGVTQTPRYLIKTRGQQVTLSCSPISGHRSVSWYQQTPGQGLQFLFEYFSETQRNKGNFPGRFSGRQFSNSRSEMNVSTLELGDSALYLCASSLVPDNYNSPLHFGNGTRLTVT.

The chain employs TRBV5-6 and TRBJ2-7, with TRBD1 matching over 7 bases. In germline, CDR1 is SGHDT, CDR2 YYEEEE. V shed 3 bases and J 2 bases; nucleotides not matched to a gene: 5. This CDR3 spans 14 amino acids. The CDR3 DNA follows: TGTGCCAGCAGCTCGGGGCAGGGGGCCTACGAGCAGTACTTC. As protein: CASSSGQGAYEQYF.

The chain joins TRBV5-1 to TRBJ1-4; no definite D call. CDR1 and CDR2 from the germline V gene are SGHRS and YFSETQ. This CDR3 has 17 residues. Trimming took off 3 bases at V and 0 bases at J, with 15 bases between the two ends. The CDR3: CASSYTSPSATNEKLFF. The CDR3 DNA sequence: TGCGCCAGCAGCTATACCAGCCCTAGCGCAACTAATGAAAAACTGTTTTTT. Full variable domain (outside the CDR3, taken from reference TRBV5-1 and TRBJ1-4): KAGVTQTPRYLIKTRGQQVTLSCSPISGHRSVSWYQQTPGQGLQFLFEYFSETQRNKGNFPGRFSGRQFSNSRSEMNVSTLELGDSALYLCASSYTSPSATNEKLFFGSGTQLSVL.

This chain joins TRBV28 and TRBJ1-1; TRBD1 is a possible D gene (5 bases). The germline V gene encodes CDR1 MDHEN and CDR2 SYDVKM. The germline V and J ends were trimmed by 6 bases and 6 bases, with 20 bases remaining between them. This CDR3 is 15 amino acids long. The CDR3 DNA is TGTGCCAGCAGCGGGGCCGACAGAATGTTCTCTGAAGCTTTCTTT. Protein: CASSGADRMFSEAFF.

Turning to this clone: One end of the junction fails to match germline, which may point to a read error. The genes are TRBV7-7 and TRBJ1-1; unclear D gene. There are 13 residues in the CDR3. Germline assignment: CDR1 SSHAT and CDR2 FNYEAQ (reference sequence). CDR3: CASSFNSNTEAFF. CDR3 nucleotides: TGTGCTAGCAGCTTTAACTCTAACACTGAAGCTTTCTTT. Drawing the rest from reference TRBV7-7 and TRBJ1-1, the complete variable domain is GAGVSQSPRYKVTKRGQDVTLRCDPISSHATLYWYQQALGQGPEFLTYFNYEAQPDKSGLPSDRFSAERPEGSISTLTIQRTEQRDSAMYRCASSFNSNTEAFFGQGTRLTVV.

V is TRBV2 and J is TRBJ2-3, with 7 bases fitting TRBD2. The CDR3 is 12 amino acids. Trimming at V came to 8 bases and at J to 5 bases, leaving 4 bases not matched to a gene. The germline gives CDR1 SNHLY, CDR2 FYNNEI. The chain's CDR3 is CASGGVGDTQYF. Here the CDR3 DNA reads TGTGCCAGCGGGGGGGTCGGAGATACGCAGTATTTT.

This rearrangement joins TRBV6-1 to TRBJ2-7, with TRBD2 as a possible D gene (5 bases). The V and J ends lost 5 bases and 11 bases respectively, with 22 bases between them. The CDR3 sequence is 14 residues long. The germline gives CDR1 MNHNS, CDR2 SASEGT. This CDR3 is CASSTNLAEKLEYF. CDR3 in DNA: TGTGCCAGCAGTACTAACCTCGCCGAAAAACTAGAGTACTTC.

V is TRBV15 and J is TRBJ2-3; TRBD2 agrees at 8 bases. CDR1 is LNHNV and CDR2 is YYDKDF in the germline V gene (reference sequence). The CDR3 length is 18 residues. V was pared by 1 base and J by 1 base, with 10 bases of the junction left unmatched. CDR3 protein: CATSRGHGTGLGTDTQYF. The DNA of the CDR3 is TGTGCCACCAGCAGAGGCCACGGAACGGGACTAGGCACAGATACGCAGTATTTT.

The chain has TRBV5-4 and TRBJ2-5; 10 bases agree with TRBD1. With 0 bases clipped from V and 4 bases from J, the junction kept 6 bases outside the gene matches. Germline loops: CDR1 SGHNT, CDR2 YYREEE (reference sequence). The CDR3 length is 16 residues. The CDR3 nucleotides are TGTGCCAGCAGCTTGGGACAGGGGGCACCACCAGAGACCCAGTACTTC. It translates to CASSLGQGAPPETQYF.

CDR3 DNA sequence: TGTGCCAGCAGCTTGGATGGTTTTCCAGATACGCAGTATTTT. Its translation: CASSLDGFPDTQYF. The chain couples TRBV5-4 to TRBJ2-3; no definite D call. Trimming removed 0 bases at V and 4 bases at J, with 9 bases between. CDR1 is SGHNT, CDR2 YYREEE, per germline (reference sequence). This CDR3 is built from 14 residues.

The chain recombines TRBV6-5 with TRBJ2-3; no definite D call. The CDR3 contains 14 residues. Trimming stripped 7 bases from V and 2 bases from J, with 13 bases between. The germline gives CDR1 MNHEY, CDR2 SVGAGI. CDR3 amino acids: CASTPDRYTDTQYF. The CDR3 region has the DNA TGTGCCAGCACCCCGGACCGATACACAGATACGCAGTATTTT.

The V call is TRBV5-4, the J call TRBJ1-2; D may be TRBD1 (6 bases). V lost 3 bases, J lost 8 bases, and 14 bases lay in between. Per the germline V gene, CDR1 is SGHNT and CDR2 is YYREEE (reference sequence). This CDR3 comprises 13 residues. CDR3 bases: TGTGCCAGCAGCTCTGTACAGGGTTGGGGCTACACCTTC. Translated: CASSSVQGWGYTF. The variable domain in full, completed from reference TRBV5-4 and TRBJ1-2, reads ETGVTQSPTHLIKTRGQQVTLRCSSQSGHNTVSWYQQALGQGPQFIFQYYREEENGRGNFPPRFSGLQFPNYSSELNVNALELDDSALYLCASSSVQGWGYTFGSGTRLTVV.